The next 17 T cell receptor beta chains were all read from a single sample in a study of neoadjuvant anti-PD-1 for oral cavity cancer. Sequencing was performed with immunoSEQ multiplex PCR; in TCRdb, only in-frame clones are kept and a portion is missing. This table has tens of thousands of clones, more than 65% appearing once. This specimen was PBMCs, taken before nivolumab (anti-PD-1) treatment. The receptors were gathered from a person between 40 and 80 years old with oral cavity squamous cell carcinoma.

V is TRBV5-6 and J is TRBJ1-1; TRBD1 might be the D (5 bases). CDR1 and CDR2 from the germline V gene are SGHDT and YYEEEE. V gave up 5 bases and J gave up 5 bases, with 19 bases separating them. The CDR3 has 15 amino acids. The CDR3 DNA reads TGTGCCAGCAGTTTACGGGGGAAGGGTTGGACTGAAGCTTTCTTT. Its translation is CASSLRGKGWTEAFF.

The V and J genes are TRBV25-1 and TRBJ2-5; D tentatively reads TRBD1 or TRBD2 (7 bases each). The length of the CDR3 is 16 residues. Germline CDR1 is MGHDK and CDR2 is SYGVNS. Between the trimmed V and J ends, which lost 4 bases and 4 bases, there was a span of 19 bases. This chain's CDR3 is CASSARGRGRGETQYF. The CDR3 DNA follows: TGTGCCAGCAGTGCCCGAGGGAGGGGGCGTGGAGAGACCCAGTACTTC.

CDR3 DNA: TGTGCCAGTGCATCCAGGGGCAATCAGCCCCAGCATTTT. It yields the protein CASASRGNQPQHF. This rearrangement joins TRBV19 to TRBJ1-5; D might be TRBD1 (5 bases). The CDR3 is 13 residues long. Germline CDR1 LNHDA, CDR2 SQIVND (reference sequence). Trimming removed 8 bases from V and 2 bases from J, with 10 bases in between.

The V call is TRBV20-1, the J call TRBJ2-3; D gene uncertain. The CDR3 has 11 residues. The germline V gene has CDR1 DFQATT and CDR2 SNEGSKA (reference sequence). Here the CDR3 DNA reads TGCAGCCACAGAGCCACAGATACGCAGTATTTT. Translated, it gives CSHRATDTQYF.

V usage is TRBV27 and J usage is TRBJ1-2; no clear D. Germline CDR1 and CDR2: MNHEY and SMNVEV (reference sequence). Trimming left V 4 bases short and J 6 bases short, with 15 bases between. The CDR3 totals 14 residues. Here the CDR3 DNA reads TGTGCCAGCAGTTCCCGGGGAAATGGCGATGGCTACACCTTC. It is translated as CASSSRGNGDGYTF.

The gene calls are TRBV7-9 and TRBJ2-7; TRBD2 aligns across 13 bases. The CDR3 runs to 16 residues. Losses at the gene ends were 1 base for V and 2 bases for J; bases not matched to a gene: 2. Per germline, CDR1 SEHNR and CDR2 FQNEAQ (reference sequence). As DNA, the CDR3 is TGTGCCAGCAGCTTAGGGACTAGCGGGGGTACCTACGAGCAGTACTTC. This encodes CASSLGTSGGTYEQYF.

V and J are TRBV2 and TRBJ2-7; the D is unclear. The CDR3 is made up of 14 amino acids. CDR1 and CDR2 from the germline V gene are SNHLY and FYNNEI. The V gene lost 4 bases and the J gene lost 6 bases, with 16 bases spanning the gap. CDR3 in DNA: TGTGCCAGCAGTGTCATACTAAGCCGCGCCGAGCAGTACTTC. Protein: CASSVILSRAEQYF. Drawing the rest from reference TRBV2 and TRBJ2-7, the complete variable domain is EPEVTQTPSHQVTQMGQEVILRCVPISNHLYFYWYRQILGQKVEFLVSFYNNEISEKSEIFDDQFSVERPDGSNFTLKIRSTKLEDSAMYFCASSVILSRAEQYFGPGTRLTVT.

V and J are TRBV18 and TRBJ1-2, with 7 bases fitting TRBD1. Per germline, CDR1 KGHSH and CDR2 LQKENI. The ends lost 3 bases at V and 0 bases at J; junction bases unmatched: 1. CDR3 length: 14 residues. The CDR3 loop is CASSPDRTNYGYTF. DNA of the CDR3: TGTGCCAGCTCACCGGACAGGACTAACTATGGCTACACCTTC.

The CDR3 sequence is CASSLGVRGRGDEQFF. CDR3 nucleotide sequence: TGTGCCAGCAGCTTGGGGGTGCGGGGGCGAGGGGATGAGCAGTTCTTC. J is TRBJ2-1 and V is TRBV5-6, with TRBD2 as a possible D gene (7 bases). Trimming took 0 bases from V and 8 from J, leaving 18 bases between them. This CDR3 contains 16 residues. CDR1 and CDR2 (germline): SGHDT, YYEEEE.

The chain has TRBV6-1 and TRBJ2-1; a possible D gene is TRBD2 (6 bases). The CDR3 spans 17 residues. In germline, CDR1 is MNHNS, CDR2 SASEGT. V lost 2 bases and J lost 0, with 14 bases in between. CDR3 nucleotide sequence: TGTGCCAGCAGTGAACTCAGGCTGGGGGGCTCCTACAATGAGCAGTTCTTC. Translating it yields CASSELRLGGSYNEQFF.

The V call is TRBV30, the J call TRBJ2-5, with a tentative D call TRBD2 (6 bases). The CDR3 has 13 residues. Trimming removed 0 bases from V and 4 bases from J, with 9 bases in between. CDR1 is GTSNPN and CDR2 is SVGIG in the germline V gene (reference sequence). CDR3 loop: CAWSVGGLETQYF. Written as DNA, the CDR3 is TGTGCCTGGAGTGTGGGGGGTCTAGAGACCCAGTACTTC.

V gene TRBV5-1 combines with J gene TRBJ2-1, with D possibly matching TRBD2 (6 bases). CDR1 is SGHRS and CDR2 is YFSETQ in the germline V gene. This CDR3 is built from 13 residues. Trimming left V 1 base short and J 9 bases short, with 11 bases between. CDR3 in amino acids: CASSLSPGGEQFF. The DNA for the CDR3 is TGCGCCAGCAGCTTGTCCCCCGGGGGTGAGCAGTTCTTC. Drawing the rest from reference TRBV5-1 and TRBJ2-1, the complete variable domain is KAGVTQTPRYLIKTRGQQVTLSCSPISGHRSVSWYQQTPGQGLQFLFEYFSETQRNKGNFPGRFSGRQFSNSRSEMNVSTLELGDSALYLCASSLSPGGEQFFGPGTRLTVL.

This clone was seen a few times. The chain links TRBV11-2 to TRBJ1-2; TRBD1 agrees at 11 bases. V was pared by 4 bases and J by 0 bases, with 4 bases of the junction left unmatched. This CDR3 has 16 amino acids. The V gene's germline CDR1 is SGHAT and CDR2 FQNNGV. The CDR3 bases are TGTGCCAGCAGCTCCGGGACAGGGGGAGCTAACTATGGCTACACCTTC. It is translated as CASSSGTGGANYGYTF.

A single count supports this clone. The V gene is TRBV6-1, the J gene TRBJ2-7, with a tentative D call TRBD2 (5 bases). The CDR3 length is 12 residues. Germline V gives CDR1 MNHNS, CDR2 SASEGT. The V end was cut by 4 bases, the J end by 3 bases, with 7 bases between. CDR3 residues: CASSGRNYEQYF. The CDR3 DNA follows: TGTGCCAGCAGTGGGAGGAACTACGAGCAGTACTTC.

This clone has a single count. The V call is TRBV5-5, the J call TRBJ2-5, with a tentative D call TRBD1 (5 bases). The V end was cut by 1 base, the J end by 3 bases, with 10 bases between. Germline assignment: CDR1 SGHKS and CDR2 YYEKEE (reference sequence). The CDR3 spans 14 residues. Here the CDR3 DNA reads TGTGCCAGCAGCTTGTCAGGGATCGAAGAGACCCAGTACTTC. It yields the protein CASSLSGIEETQYF.

The rearrangement links TRBV6-5 to TRBJ1-3, with D maybe TRBD1 (6 bases). The V gene lost 0 bases and the J gene lost 6 bases, with 12 bases spanning the gap. Per the germline V gene, CDR1 is MNHEY and CDR2 is SVGAGI. The CDR3 consists of 15 residues. The CDR3 loop is CASSYSIQGQNTIYF. In DNA, the CDR3 is TGTGCCAGCAGTTACTCGATACAGGGACAAAACACCATATATTTT.

The chain links TRBV7-6 to TRBJ2-7, with TRBD2 identical over 9 bases. The V and J ends lost 1 base and 3 bases, in that order; junction bases with no gene match: 19. Germline CDR1 is SGHVS and CDR2 is FNYEAQ. CDR3 length: 20 amino acids. In nucleotides, the CDR3 is TGTGCCAGCAGCTTAGGGCTCGGTGGCGGGGGGGCTGATCTTTTCTACGAGCAGTACTTC. This sequence encodes CASSLGLGGGGADLFYEQYF.